The 19 T cell receptor beta chains presented below share a single source sample, sequenced in a study of graft-versus-host responses after intestinal transplantation. Measured with immunoSEQ multiplex PCR; TCRdb has only the in-frame clones, and not every one. The data show approximately 9,900 clones, approximately 30% seen once. Investigators plated roughly 200,000 CFSE-labeled responder cells together with roughly 200,000 irradiated stimulator cells labeled with violet dye. The starting material was alloreactive CD8+ T cells from a mixed lymphocyte reaction culture, obtained before transplantation. This sample's subset: CFSE-low proliferating T cells sorted from approximately 6-day pre-transplant mixed lymphocyte reaction (GvH or HvG direction). The origin of the receptors is a human patient who was an organ donor for intestinal transplantation.

This clone turned up a few times. The chain employs TRBV7-2 and TRBJ2-5, with a possible D match to TRBD2 (6 bases). Germline values: CDR1 SGHTA, CDR2 FQGNSA. Trimming stripped 2 bases from V and 5 bases from J, with 12 bases between. This CDR3 region has 14 residues. CDR3 amino acids: CASSLYVAGETQYF. The DNA of the CDR3 is TGTGCCAGCAGCTTATACGTTGCGGGGGAGACCCAGTACTTC.

This clone has a handful of counts. The CDR3 is CASSVGWGQLGTEAFF. CDR3 coding DNA: TGTGCCAGCAGCGTAGGGTGGGGGCAGTTAGGCACTGAAGCTTTCTTT. The chain uses TRBV9 and TRBJ1-1; D may be TRBD1 (6 bases). Per germline, CDR1 SGDLS and CDR2 YYNGEE. The CDR3 has 16 residues. Trimming took 0 bases from V and 4 from J, leaving 16 bases between them. The full variable domain, with the rest looked up from reference TRBV9 and TRBJ1-1, is DSGVTQTPKHLITATGQRVTLRCSPRSGDLSVYWYQQSLDQGLQFLIQYYNGEERAKGNILERFSAQQFPDLHSELNLSSLELGDSALYFCASSVGWGQLGTEAFFGQGTRLTVV.

This clone counts as medium-sized. The V call is TRBV4-3, the J call TRBJ2-6; no reliable D call. Germline V lookup: CDR1 LGHNA, CDR2 YSLEER. The CDR3 runs 17 residues. V lost 0 bases and J lost 0, with 9 bases in between. The CDR3 loop reads CASSQDNRVSGANVLTF. The CDR3 DNA reads TGCGCCAGCAGCCAAGATAATCGGGTCTCTGGGGCCAACGTCCTGACTTTC.

The table lists this clone with a few counts. The chain joins TRBV19 to TRBJ2-7, with 7 bases lining up with TRBD1. The V gene end was trimmed by 6 bases and the J gene end by 2 bases; junction bases not matched to a gene: 7. This CDR3 region has 14 residues. Germline V CDR1 and CDR2: LNHDA, SQIVND (reference sequence). The CDR3 is CASSSGGATYEQYF. Here the CDR3 DNA reads TGTGCCAGTAGCTCAGGGGGAGCAACCTACGAGCAGTACTTC.

This clone was recorded a few times. The rearrangement joins TRBV29-1 to TRBJ2-7, with 7 nucleotides matching TRBD1. The CDR3 length is 13 residues. The V and J ends lost 7 bases and 1 base, in that order; junction bases with no gene match: 7. The germline CDR1 and CDR2 sequences are SQVTM and ANQGSEA. Here the CDR3 reads CSAVGGRSYEQYF. The DNA of the CDR3 is TGCAGCGCGGTAGGGGGCCGATCCTACGAGCAGTACTTC.

This clone is large. This chain joins TRBV27 and TRBJ2-7; TRBD2 matches 10 bases. V shed 4 bases, J shed 2 bases, and the junction held 5 bases outside the gene matches. This CDR3 has 15 amino acids. CDR1 is MNHEY and CDR2 is SMNVEV in the germline V gene (reference sequence). The CDR3 nucleotides read TGTGCCAGCAGTTGGGCTAGCGGGAGCGCCTACGAGCAGTACTTC. Translating gives CASSWASGSAYEQYF.

This clone was seen a few times. DNA of the CDR3: TGTGCCAGCTCACCCCCACCGGCGGTACGCGGCTACACCTTC. Translating gives CASSPPPAVRGYTF. J is TRBJ1-2 and V is TRBV18; no definite D call. Trimming left V 3 bases short and J 8 bases short, with 16 bases between. The CDR3 consists of 14 residues. Germline V gene sequence: CDR1 KGHSH, CDR2 LQKENI.

The chain uses TRBV5-5 and TRBJ2-7; possibly TRBD2 for D (5 bases). The CDR3 runs 14 residues. Per germline, CDR1 SGHKS and CDR2 YYEKEE (reference sequence). The ends were cut back, 0 bases at V and 8 bases at J, with 15 bases in the middle. The CDR3 DNA reads as TGTGCCAGCAGCTTGGTGTGGGTGCGGGTCAAGCAGTACTTC. As protein: CASSLVWVRVKQYF. Looking up the rest from reference TRBV5-5 and TRBJ2-7 gives the full variable domain: DAGVTQSPTHLIKTRGQQVTLRCSPISGHKSVSWYQQVLGQGPQFIFQYYEKEERGRGNFPDRFSARQFPNYSSELNVNALLLGDSALYLCASSLVWVRVKQYFGPGTRLTVT.

This clone was observed a single time. The chain recombines TRBV11-2 with TRBJ1-1, with TRBD1 as a possible D gene (5 bases). The CDR3 is made up of 16 amino acids. The V and J ends lost 7 bases and 1 base respectively, with 19 bases between them. The V gene's germline CDR1 is SGHAT and CDR2 FQNNGV. The CDR3 region has the DNA TGTGCCAGCACCGGGCTGGGGCAGACGCAGAACACTGAAGCTTTCTTT. Translation gives CASTGLGQTQNTEAFF.

The chain uses TRBV4-1 and TRBJ2-3, with unresolved D. The germline V gene has CDR1 MGHRA and CDR2 YSYEKL. The CDR3 runs to 14 residues. Trimming pared 1 base from V and 5 bases from J, leaving 10 bases between. The CDR3 DNA reads TGCGCCAGCAGCCAAGGACCCGGCGGAGATACGCAGTATTTT. Its protein is CASSQGPGGDTQYF.

V and J are TRBV28 and TRBJ1-5; 10 nucleotides match TRBD1. Germline V lookup: CDR1 MDHEN, CDR2 SYDVKM. The CDR3 covers 17 residues. J lost 7 bases, V lost 3 bases, and 12 bases had no gene match. The CDR3 nucleotides are TGTGCCAGCAGTTTTTGGATCGAGGGACAGGGGTGGCAGCCCCAGCATTTT. This codes for CASSFWIEGQGWQPQHF.

This clone has just a few counts. The V call is TRBV23-1, the J call TRBJ1-5; possible D gene TRBD1, 5 bases. TRBV23-1 is assigned to the ORF class and has an uncertain function. V lost 6 bases and J 7 bases, leaving 43 bases between the germline ends. This CDR3 contains 23 residues. CDR3 sequence reads: CASSPQLSGNHVERLRCYQPQHF. In DNA, the CDR3 is TGCGCCAGCAGCCCCCAATTGTCAGGGAACCATGTCGAGAGGTTGCGTTGTTACCAGCCCCAGCATTTT.

The gene calls are TRBV6-1 and TRBJ2-3, with 8 bases lining up with TRBD2. CDR1 is MNHNS, CDR2 SASEGT, per germline. The CDR3 consists of 13 residues. V dropped 8 bases and J dropped 3; count of bases not matched to a gene: 4. CDR3 amino acids: CASGTSETDTQYF. The CDR3 region has the DNA TGTGCCAGCGGGACTAGTGAAACAGATACGCAGTATTTT.

The J gene is TRBJ2-2, the V gene TRBV2, with D maybe TRBD1 (6 bases). The CDR3 extends over 14 amino acids. CDR1 is SNHLY and CDR2 is FYNNEI in the germline V gene. Trimming shortened V by 8 bases and J by 7 bases, and 17 bases separated the two germline ends. This CDR3 is CASGGDTTLGELFF. The CDR3 DNA reads as TGTGCCAGCGGGGGCGACACTACTCTCGGGGAGCTGTTTTTT.

This clone came up a few times. The J gene is TRBJ2-1, the V gene TRBV2; 7 bases align to TRBD2. Germline V gene data show CDR1 as SNHLY and CDR2 as FYNNEI. V trimming: 1 base; J trimming: 5 bases; junction bases outside the gene matches: 8. This CDR3 has 16 residues. CDR3 nucleotide sequence: TGTGCCAGCAGTGAAGTCGGCGGGGGAAACGACAATGAGCAGTTCTTC. It specifies CASSEVGGGNDNEQFF.

With respect to this clone: Mismatch with germline at one junction end may stem from a read error. In DNA form, the CDR3 reads TGTGCCATCAATGAGGGGCGATACACCGGGGAGCTGTTTTTT. Translation gives CAINEGRYTGELFF. This rearrangement joins TRBV10-3 to TRBJ2-2; perhaps D is TRBD1 or TRBD2 (5 bases each). From germline, CDR1 is ENHRY and CDR2 SYGVKD. The CDR3 contains 14 residues.

This clone is deemed medium-sized. The chain employs TRBV12-2 and TRBJ1-2. TRBV12-2 constitutes a pseudogene. The CDR3 extends over 16 amino acids. For the CDR3, the DNA is TGTGCAAGTCGCTTAGGAGGCATTCCCCTGGGCTATGGCTACACCTTC. It yields the protein CASRLGGIPLGYGYTF.

V usage is TRBV19 and J usage is TRBJ2-7; 9 bases line up with TRBD1. The germline CDR1 and CDR2 sequences are LNHDA and SQIVND (reference sequence). This CDR3 spans 13 amino acids. V gave up 8 bases and J gave up 1 base; unmatched junction bases: 3. The CDR3 spells CASEDRGSYEQYF. The CDR3 bases are TGTGCCAGTGAAGACAGGGGGTCCTACGAGCAGTACTTC.

The V and J genes are TRBV9 and TRBJ2-1; a weak D match, TRBD2 (5 bases). CDR1 and CDR2 (germline): SGDLS, YYNGEE. V was clipped by 2 bases and J by 1 base, with 16 bases between them. This CDR3 contains 17 residues. In nucleotides, the CDR3 is TGTGCCAGCAGCGTCCGGGTAGCGACCCTTTCCTACAATGAGCAGTTCTTC. This encodes CASSVRVATLSYNEQFF.